This paragraph covers one T cell receptor beta chain sequence. This sample is drawn from a study of blood T cell repertoires in COVID-19. As for the study in general: Both acute and convalescent COVID-19 samples were obtained from the United States, Italy and Spain. Nucleic acid was either cDNA or gDNA, and it came from T cells, B-cell-depleted T cells, or PBMCs.

The CDR3 totals 12 residues. V lost 4 bases, J lost 7 bases, and 8 bases lay in between. Source study methods: Reference gene primer amplification gave estimated nucleated cell counts. The data were produced by immunoSEQ multiplex PCR, yet TCRdb's version contains in-frame clones alone and is incomplete. V, J and clone size derive from that table, while D and trimming were established from the DNA sequence. The top ten hold under 2% of the sample, which has approximately 170,000 clones, about nine tenths seen once. Sequenced material: peripheral blood. The chain links TRBV12-3 or TRBV12-4 to TRBJ1-3, with D uncertain. The source of this sequence is a man aged 18 to 35 who had recovered from COVID-19. CDR3 protein: CASSSARNTIYF. CDR3 bases: TGTGCCAGCAGTTCCGCGAGGAACACCATATATTTT.